Following are 25 T cell receptor beta chains from one sample sequenced in a study of T-cell reconstitution after alpha-beta-depleted transplantation in children. This sample's TCRbeta library carried unique molecular identifier barcodes. Each CDR3 protein is one row after TCRdb ran MiXCR on the PCR reads. The sample consists of about 540,000 distinct CDR3 sequences, 15% to 20% of them appearing once. The sequenced sample was PBMCs from the stem cell graft donor, obtained from the stem cell graft. These receptors were obtained from a human donor who donated a stem cell graft to a child with acute lymphoblastic leukemia.

This clonotype was seen more than once but under ten times. This chain joins TRBV7-9 and TRBJ2-7, with 8 bases fitting TRBD2. The V and J ends lost 6 bases and 2 bases, in that order; junction bases with no gene match: 12. The CDR3 has 16 amino acids. Germline V gene lookup returns CDR1 SEHNR and CDR2 FQNEAQ (reference sequence). The CDR3 coding sequence is TGTGCCAGCAGAGTGACCGGGAGTAGCGGGGCCTACGAGCAGTACTTC. Translation: CASRVTGSSGAYEQYF.

V gene TRBV7-3 combines with J gene TRBJ2-2; 8 nucleotides agree with TRBD2. CDR1 and CDR2 (germline): SGHTA, FQGTGA. This CDR3 is built from 15 residues. The ends lost 5 bases at V and 7 bases at J; junction bases unmatched: 9. As DNA, the CDR3 is TGTGCCAGCAGCGGAGCGGGAGTTCCGGTCGGGGAGCTGTTTTTT. It codes for CASSGAGVPVGELFF.

Details on this clonotype: Relative to the germline gene, one junction end is altered; a read error may explain this. The chain couples TRBV11-1 to TRBJ2-2; possibly TRBD1 for D (5 bases). Per the germline V gene, CDR1 is SGHAT and CDR2 is FQDESV (reference sequence). There are 18 residues in the CDR3. For the CDR3, the DNA is TGCCCCAGCAGCTTAATTGCCCAGGGTCGATATCAGGCCGGGGAGCTGTTTTTT. Translating it yields CPSSLIAQGRYQAGELFF.

The chain joins TRBV5-1 to TRBJ2-1; 12 positions agree with TRBD2. Trimming took 1 base from V and 6 from J; bases not matched to a gene: 2. The CDR3 loop spans 15 amino acids. Germline CDR1 SGHRS, CDR2 YFSETQ. The CDR3 nucleotides are TGCGCCAGCAGCTTGAAACTAGCGGGAGGCAATGAGCAGTTCTTC. As protein: CASSLKLAGGNEQFF.

The genes are TRBV29-1 and TRBJ2-1; TRBD2 might be the D (5 bases). The germline V and J ends were trimmed by 4 bases and 9 bases, with 13 bases remaining between them. This CDR3 comprises 12 residues. Germline CDR1 and CDR2: SQVTM and ANQGSEA. This CDR3 is CSVAAGRGEQFF. The CDR3 DNA sequence: TGCAGCGTTGCCGCTGGCCGGGGTGAGCAGTTCTTC.

In nucleotides, the CDR3 is TGTGCCAGCAGCGTCGGACAGGGCCCTCAGGGAGCTCCTTCTTTCTTT. Translating gives CASSVGQGPQGAPSFF. This sequence joins TRBV9 and TRBJ1-1, with 8 bases identical to TRBD1. V lost 2 bases and J lost 12; bases outside the gene matches: 18. The CDR3 is made up of 16 amino acids. Germline V gene sequence: CDR1 SGDLS, CDR2 YYNGEE.

The V call is TRBV19, the J call TRBJ1-2; 8 bases are shared with TRBD1. The junction had 1 base not matched to a gene; V was cut back by 4 bases and J by 6 bases. The germline CDR1 and CDR2 sequences are LNHDA and SQIVND (reference sequence). This CDR3 region has 12 residues. The CDR3 sequence: CASSSRGHGYTF. The CDR3, as DNA: TGTGCCAGTAGTAGCAGGGGGCATGGCTACACCTTC.

The V and J genes are TRBV9 and TRBJ1-2, with D possibly being TRBD1 (6 bases). Trimming cost V 4 bases and J 5 bases, with 24 bases left between them. The CDR3 length is 17 residues. Looked up from germline, CDR1 is SGDLS and CDR2 is YYNGEE. The DNA of the CDR3 is TGTGCCAGCAGCCCGCAAACTCATAGCACAGGGAAATATGGCTACACCTTC. It codes for CASSPQTHSTGKYGYTF.

The chain is built from TRBV27 and TRBJ2-7; 11 bases agree with TRBD1. Germline CDR1 and CDR2: MNHEY and SMNVEV (reference sequence). V lost 6 bases to trimming and J lost 3 bases; unmatched junction nucleotides: 7. The CDR3 loop spans 15 amino acids. The CDR3 loop is CASRLGQGAIYEQYF. The DNA of the CDR3 is TGTGCCAGCAGGTTAGGACAGGGGGCTATCTACGAGCAGTACTTC.

The chain uses TRBV5-1 and TRBJ1-4; D ambiguous. CDR3 length equals 16 residues. Germline V gene lookup returns CDR1 SGHRS and CDR2 YFSETQ. V lost 0 bases and J lost 1, with 10 bases in between. The CDR3 sequence: CASSLVAAGTNEKLFF. CDR3 bases: TGCGCCAGCAGCTTGGTGGCGGCCGGAACTAATGAAAAACTGTTTTTT.

The table lists this clonotype with a few counts. The chain links TRBV4-1 to TRBJ1-1; D is unclear. Trimming stripped 3 bases from V and 3 bases from J, with 23 bases between. The CDR3 extends over 18 amino acids. The germline V gene encodes CDR1 MGHRA and CDR2 YSYEKL. The CDR3 coding sequence is TGCGCCAGCAGCCATAGTATTACCAAGGGCAGCCTACACACTGAAGCTTTCTTT. It translates to CASSHSITKGSLHTEAFF.

This clonotype has more than one count but fewer than ten. This sequence joins TRBV20-1 and TRBJ2-3, with 10 bases lining up with TRBD2. J was trimmed by 2 bases and V by 3 bases; bases with no gene match: 14. Germline CDR1 is DFQATT and CDR2 is SNEGSKA (reference sequence). The CDR3 is 18 amino acids. CDR3 DNA sequence: TGCAGTGCTAGTCCCGTACATCTGGGACTAGCGTTCACAGATACGCAGTATTTT. Amino acids: CSASPVHLGLAFTDTQYF.

Many counts were recorded for this clonotype. The genes are TRBV7-9 and TRBJ1-1; D gene unclear. V was trimmed by 3 bases and J by 3 bases, leaving 5 bases between them. This CDR3 is 12 amino acids long. Germline V gives CDR1 SEHNR, CDR2 FQNEAQ (reference sequence). The CDR3 DNA sequence: TGTGCCAGCAGCTTCGGCGACACTGAAGCTTTCTTT. Translated: CASSFGDTEAFF.

The chain links TRBV27 to TRBJ2-7; D may be TRBD1 (5 bases). Germline-derived CDR1 and CDR2 are MNHEY and SMNVEV (reference sequence). V lost 3 bases and J 0 bases, leaving 12 bases between the germline ends. The CDR3 extends over 15 amino acids. The CDR3 DNA reads TGTGCCAGCAGTTTTCAGGGCGCTAGCTCCTACGAGCAGTACTTC. This codes for CASSFQGASSYEQYF.

The rearrangement links TRBV10-2 to TRBJ2-2; D remains unclear. This CDR3 comprises 15 residues. Deletions cut 6 bases from V and 4 bases from J, with 15 bases between. Germline V gene sequence: CDR1 WSHSY, CDR2 SAAADI. The DNA of the CDR3 is TGCGCCAGCAGGGGGATGGAATCGGGCACCGGGGAGCTGTTTTTT. Translated: CASRGMESGTGELFF.

The genes are TRBV27 and TRBJ2-1, with TRBD1 matching over 8 bases. CDR3 size: 16 residues. Germline CDR1 and CDR2: MNHEY and SMNVEV (reference sequence). V shed 5 bases and J 0 bases; nucleotides not matched to a gene: 6. Here the CDR3 DNA reads TGTGCCAGCAGTATGACAGGGGCAAGCTCCTACAATGAGCAGTTCTTC. It translates to CASSMTGASSYNEQFF.

This clonotype has a handful of counts. The chain links TRBV5-1 to TRBJ1-1; D might be TRBD1 (5 bases). The germline gives CDR1 SGHRS, CDR2 YFSETQ. Trimming took 3 bases from V and 6 from J, leaving 12 bases between them. The CDR3 consists of 13 residues. The CDR3, as DNA: TGCGCCAGCAGCTCGTCCGGGACGCCTGAAGCTTTCTTT. It is translated as CASSSSGTPEAFF. Full variable domain (missing parts from reference TRBV5-1 and TRBJ1-1): KAGVTQTPRYLIKTRGQQVTLSCSPISGHRSVSWYQQTPGQGLQFLFEYFSETQRNKGNFPGRFSGRQFSNSRSEMNVSTLELGDSALYLCASSSSGTPEAFFGQGTRLTVV.

The chain couples TRBV10-3 to TRBJ2-1, with 14 bases that match TRBD2. The CDR3 runs 16 residues. Germline lookup yields CDR1 ENHRY and CDR2 SYGVKD. The V segment lost 9 bases and the J segment 6 bases; nucleotides outside the gene matches: 10. CDR3 in amino acids: CAIRGLAGEGLNEQFF. The CDR3 bases are TGTGCCATTCGGGGACTAGCGGGAGAGGGGCTCAATGAGCAGTTCTTC.

V is TRBV20-1 and J is TRBJ2-7; the match to TRBD2 covers 8 bases. Germline loops: CDR1 DFQATT, CDR2 SNEGSKA (reference sequence). The CDR3 is 15 residues long. The trim removed 2 bases at V and 3 bases at J, leaving 9 bases unmatched. CDR3 sequence: CSARPLESGSYEQYF. The CDR3 nucleotides are TGCAGTGCTAGACCTCTCGAGAGCGGGAGCTACGAGCAGTACTTC.

The rearrangement uses TRBV12-3 or TRBV12-4 and TRBJ2-7, with 7 bases that match TRBD1. The CDR3 length is 16 residues. V shed 2 bases, J shed 5 bases, and the junction held 12 bases outside the gene matches. CDR3: CASSLNQDRILHEQYF. The CDR3 DNA reads as TGTGCCAGCAGTTTAAATCAGGACAGGATCCTCCACGAGCAGTACTTC.

This clonotype occurred a few times. The chain links TRBV11-2 to TRBJ2-1; 7 bases line up with TRBD2. Trimming at V came to 3 bases and at J to 7 bases, leaving 6 bases not matched to a gene. Germline CDR1 is SGHAT and CDR2 is FQNNGV. The CDR3 spans 14 residues. The CDR3 DNA follows: TGTGCCAGCAGCTTCGCGGGGGATGATAATGAGCAGTTCTTC. Translation: CASSFAGDDNEQFF.

This clonotype was detected only a few times. The rearrangement joins TRBV19 to TRBJ2-6, with D perhaps matching TRBD1 (5 bases). The germline V gene encodes CDR1 LNHDA and CDR2 SQIVND (reference sequence). This CDR3 is built from 15 residues. Trimming pared 8 bases from V and 0 bases from J, leaving 11 bases between. The CDR3 bases are TGTGCCAGTGTCAACAGGTACTCTGGGGCCAACGTCCTGACTTTC. It translates to CASVNRYSGANVLTF. The complete variable domain, with remaining parts taken from reference TRBV19 and TRBJ2-6, reads DGGITQSPKYLFRKEGQNVTLSCEQNLNHDAMYWYRQDPGQGLRLIYYSQIVNDFQKGDIAEGYSVSREKKESFPLTVTSAQKNPTAFYLCASVNRYSGANVLTFGAGSRLTVL.

The chain employs TRBV29-1 and TRBJ2-3, with D tentatively TRBD1 or TRBD2 (5 bases each). CDR1 is SQVTM and CDR2 is ANQGSEA in the germline V gene. The V gene lost 0 bases and the J gene lost 6 bases, with 25 bases spanning the gap. The CDR3 loop spans 18 amino acids. CDR3 coding DNA: TGCAGCGTTGAAGATGGGACGACCCCCGAGGGGAGTTCGGATACGCAGTATTTT. Translated: CSVEDGTTPEGSSDTQYF.

This clonotype has just a few counts. The chain is built from TRBV5-1 and TRBJ2-7; TRBD2 aligns across 11 bases. The germline V gene has CDR1 SGHRS and CDR2 YFSETQ. The CDR3 length is 15 residues. The V and J ends lost 4 bases and 3 bases, in that order; junction bases with no gene match: 6. This CDR3 reads CASSASLAGVYEQYF. Here the CDR3 DNA reads TGCGCCAGCAGCGCCTCACTAGCGGGAGTCTACGAGCAGTACTTC.

A single count supports this clonotype. The chain combines TRBV18 with TRBJ1-2, with D possibly TRBD1 on 6 matching bases. This CDR3 is 16 amino acids long. Trimming took off 8 bases at V and 12 bases at J, with 31 bases between the two ends. Per germline, CDR1 KGHSH and CDR2 LQKENI. The CDR3 region has the DNA TGTGCCAGCGCTCAACGGGAAAAACAGGGAGGGTCTTACCACACCTTC. Amino acids: CASAQREKQGGSYHTF.